Shown below are 26 T cell receptor beta chains from a single sample sequenced in a study of tissue T cells after allogeneic stem cell transplantation. The table came from immunoSEQ multiplex PCR; TCRdb's copy has only in-frame clones and leaves some out. In the table there are fewer than 3,500 clones, approximately 53% of which are singletons. Described time point: mouse harvest day 14 after allogeneic transplant. Mouse grafts combined 10^7 T-cell-depleted bone marrow cells with 10^6 splenic CD5+ T cells. Sequenced sample: gut tissue. These receptors were collected from a female BALB/c mouse given C57BL/6 T cells with graft-versus-host disease after an allogeneic hematopoietic cell transplant.

Details on this clone: Gene names are the mouse ones. The sequenced fragment ends 1 residue before the CDR3 boundary, so the rest is inferred from the germline J gene. This chain links TRBV13-3 with TRBJ2-3; 12 nucleotides align to TRBD2. V was clipped by 1 base and J by 0 bases; unmatched bases: 12. This CDR3 is 20 amino acids long. CDR1 and CDR2 from the germline V gene are NNHDY and SYVADS. Partial CDR3 DNA: TGTGCCAGCAGTGATTATCCAGGGACTGGGGGGACAACTAGTGCAGAAACGCTGTAT. This encodes CASSDYPGTGGTTSAETLY. The entire CDR3 reads CASSDYPGTGGTTSAETLYF.

A word on this clone: Gene names are mouse gene names. The read comes to an end 1 residue before the CDR3 does, leaving the germline J gene to fill in the end. The chain combines TRBV26 with TRBJ2-7; possible D gene TRBD1, 6 bases. Germline CDR1 is KGHPV and CDR2 is FQNQEV (reference sequence). Trimming pared 0 bases from V and 2 bases from J, leaving 11 bases between. This CDR3 is built from 15 residues. The CDR3 reads CASSLSTDRTYEQYF. The part of the CDR3 DNA that was read is TGTGCCAGCAGTCTGTCGACGGACAGAACCTATGAACAGTAC. Complete variable domain (other parts from reference TRBV26 and TRBJ2-7): NSKVIQTPRYLVKGQGQKAKMRCIPEKGHPVVFWYQQNKNNEFKFLINFQNQEVLQQIDMTEKRFSAECPSNSPCSLEIQSSEAGDSALYLCASSLSTDRTYEQYFGPGTRLTVL.

Concerning this clone itself: The listed genes are named as in mouse. The CDR3 end falls 1 residue outside the read, so it is completed with the germline J gene. This chain connects TRBV14 to TRBJ2-4; 7 nucleotides line up with TRBD1. Germline values: CDR1 SGHDT, CDR2 FRDEAV. After removal of 4 bases from V and 5 bases from J, the junction contained 4 bases not matched to a gene. The length of the CDR3 is 13 residues. The CDR3 is CASSLGTANTLYF. Partial CDR3 DNA: TGTGCCAGCAGTCTCGGGACAGCAAACACCTTGTAC.

This clone is classed as medium-sized. Genes and germline are mouse. CDR3 DNA (partial): TGTGCCAGCAGTCGGATTTCCAACGAAAGATTATTT. It is translated as CASSRISNERLF. The entire CDR3 protein reads CASSRISNERLFF. The chain carries TRBV26 and TRBJ1-4, with D unresolved. From the germline J gene comes the end of the CDR3, since the read stops 1 residue before it. There are 13 residues in the CDR3. Per germline, CDR1 KGHPV and CDR2 FQNQEV (reference sequence). The germline V and J ends were trimmed by 4 bases and 0 bases, with 3 bases remaining between them.

As to this clone: Mouse gene names apply. The read ends 1 residue early relative to the CDR3; the germline J gene fills the gap. This sequence joins TRBV23 and TRBJ2-2; whether TRBD1, the table's D call, matches the DNA was not checked. The CDR3 loop spans 14 amino acids. The germline V gene encodes CDR1 KGHTA and CDR2 FQNQQP. The CDR3 region is CSSSRDRGAGQLYF. The sequenced CDR3 bases are TGCTCCAGCAGTCGGGACAGGGGGGCCGGGCAGCTCTAC.

As for this clone: This likely stems from a read error, as it lies one base from a far larger clone. Gene labels here are mouse ones. The read terminates 1 residue before the CDR3 end, so the remaining end is supplied by the germline J gene. The same CDR3 arises from other DNA sequences in this sample as well. The V and J genes are TRBV16 and TRBJ1-2, with no clear D. This CDR3 contains 15 residues. V was cut by 0 bases and J by 2 bases, with 10 bases left in between. Germline V gene lookup returns CDR1 SGHSA and CDR2 FRNQAP. The covered CDR3 bases are TGTGCAAGCAGCTTAGATCGAGGCATCAACTCCGACTACACC. This encodes CASSLDRGINSDYT. The entire CDR3 protein reads CASSLDRGINSDYTF. The full variable domain, its missing parts supplied by reference TRBV16 and TRBJ1-2, is NAGVIQTPRHKVTGKGQEATLWCEPISGHSAVFWYRQTIVQGLEFLTYFRNQAPIDDSGMPKERFSAQMPNQSHSTLKIQSTQPQDSAVYLCASSLDRGINSDYTFGSGTRLLVI.

This clone was observed a handful of times. The gene names given are mouse names. The read comes to an end 1 residue before the CDR3 does, leaving the germline J gene to fill in the end. The chain has TRBV12-1 and TRBJ2-5, with D possibly called TRBD1 or TRBD2 (5 bases each). CDR3 length equals 14 residues. V was trimmed by 2 bases and J by 0 bases, leaving 8 bases between them. CDR1 SGHSN and CDR2 HYEKVE come from the germline V gene. Partial CDR3 DNA: TGTGCCAGCTCTCCCGGGGGTAACCAAGACACCCAGTAC. It codes for CASSPGGNQDTQY. The entire CDR3 protein reads CASSPGGNQDTQYF.

Turning to this clone: Here the gene names and germline are mouse. The DNA ends 1 residue before the CDR3 does, and the rest of the CDR3 is filled in from the germline J gene. The chain carries TRBV26 and TRBJ1-4; D remains ambiguous. Trimming took 2 bases from V and 0 from J, leaving 4 bases between them. The CDR3 is 14 residues long. Per the germline V gene, CDR1 is KGHPV and CDR2 is FQNQEV (reference sequence). The covered CDR3 bases are TGTGCCAGCAGTCTGACAATTTCCAACGAAAGATTATTT. This sequence encodes CASSLTISNERLF. The full CDR3 protein is CASSLTISNERLFF.

Of note for this clone: Gene names and germline match the mouse. Read coverage stops 1 residue before the CDR3 terminus; the germline J gene supplies the remainder. The same CDR3 also results from other DNA sequences found in this sample. V is TRBV26 and J is TRBJ2-2; D gene uncertain. The CDR3 consists of 14 residues. Germline values: CDR1 KGHPV, CDR2 FQNQEV (reference sequence). The V and J ends lost 2 bases and 1 base respectively, with 5 bases between them. CDR3 bases read: TGTGCCAGCAGTCTGGGGGTAAACACCGGGCAGCTCTAC. Translated: CASSLGVNTGQLY. In full, the CDR3 reads CASSLGVNTGQLYF. The full variable domain, in which reference TRBV26 and TRBJ2-2 provide the parts outside the CDR3, is NSKVIQTPRYLVKGQGQKAKMRCIPEKGHPVVFWYQQNKNNEFKFLINFQNQEVLQQIDMTEKRFSAECPSNSPCSLEIQSSEAGDSALYLCASSLGVNTGQLYFGEGSKLTVL.

As regards this clone: Gene names and germline match the mouse. The observed sequence ends 1 residue before the CDR3 terminus, with the missing tail filled in from the germline J gene. The chain employs TRBV26 and TRBJ2-4; D is possibly TRBD1 (5 bases). CDR1 is KGHPV and CDR2 is FQNQEV in the germline V gene (reference sequence). Trimming removed 2 bases at V and 1 base at J, with 7 bases between. The CDR3 has 14 amino acids. CDR3 residues: CASSLQGGQNTLYF. Partial CDR3 DNA: TGTGCCAGCAGTCTGCAGGGCGGTCAAAACACCTTGTAC.

By share, this clone ranks as medium-sized. The listed genes are named as in mouse. The DNA ends 1 residue before the CDR3 does, and the rest of the CDR3 is filled in from the germline J gene. The chain joins TRBV16 to TRBJ2-7; 8 bases line up with TRBD1. This CDR3 contains 14 residues. Germline assignment: CDR1 SGHSA and CDR2 FRNQAP. V shed 5 bases, J shed 0 bases, and the junction held 3 bases outside the gene matches. The CDR3 protein is CASSRQGSSYEQYF. The part of the CDR3 DNA that was read is TGTGCAAGCAGCAGACAGGGGAGCTCCTATGAACAGTAC.

As regards this clone: Each gene name is a mouse one. Read sequence stops 1 residue before the CDR3 end, and the germline J gene provides the missing end. The chain carries TRBV26 and TRBJ2-4, with 7 nucleotides matching TRBD1. From germline, CDR1 is KGHPV and CDR2 FQNQEV (reference sequence). CDR3 length: 14 residues. V shed 4 bases and J 3 bases; nucleotides not matched to a gene: 4. The CDR3 loop is CASSPGGGQNTLYF. CDR3 bases read: TGTGCCAGCAGTCCAGGGGGAGGACAAAACACCTTGTAC.

This clone is labeled medium-sized (0.01 to 0.1%). Gene names and germline refer to mouse. The CDR3 is cut off 1 residue early in the read; its end comes from the germline J gene. The V and J genes are TRBV29 and TRBJ1-1; D unresolved. Trimming cost V 3 bases and J 6 bases, with 8 bases left between them. Germline CDR1 and CDR2: MSHET and SYDVDS. CDR3 size: 12 residues. The CDR3 here is CASSLPPSEVFF. The sequenced CDR3 bases are TGTGCTAGCAGTTTGCCACCGTCAGAAGTCTTC.

A word on this clone: With a far larger clone one base away, a read error is the likely cause. Any gene name here is a mouse gene name. The CDR3 end falls 1 residue outside the read, so it is completed with the germline J gene. The rearrangement uses TRBV12-1 and TRBJ1-4; D gene uncertain. The CDR3 totals 15 residues. Germline V gives CDR1 SGHSN, CDR2 HYEKVE. The CDR3 bases that were read are TGTGCCAGCTCCCGTTTTGTACCTCCCAACGACAGATTATTT. This gives the protein CASSRFVPPNDRLF. The full CDR3 reads CASSRFVPPNDRLFF.

Details on this clone: Genes and germline come from the mouse. The read falls 1 residue short of the CDR3 end, and the missing part is taken from the germline J gene. The genes are TRBV12-1 and TRBJ2-3; D is unclear. V was pared by 4 bases and J by 1 base, with 2 bases between. The CDR3 consists of 11 residues. The V gene's germline CDR1 is SGHSN and CDR2 HYEKVE. The DNA read from the CDR3 is TGTGCCAGCTCCCGTGCAGAAACGCTGTAT. It specifies CASSRAETLY. The full CDR3 reads CASSRAETLYF.

This clone appeared once. The listed genes are named as in mouse. The read ends 1 residue early relative to the CDR3; the germline J gene fills the gap. The chain has TRBV26 and TRBJ2-4, with TRBD1 identical over 9 bases. Germline values: CDR1 KGHPV, CDR2 FQNQEV (reference sequence). The CDR3 contains 14 residues. J gave up 6 bases and V 4 bases, and 5 bases lay outside the gene matches. The CDR3 spells CASSPGTGRNTLYF. The sequenced CDR3 bases are TGTGCCAGCAGTCCCGGGACAGGGAGGAACACCTTGTAC.

As for this clone: Gene labels here are mouse ones. The sequenced fragment ends 1 residue before the CDR3 boundary, so the rest is inferred from the germline J gene. The rearrangement links TRBV26 to TRBJ2-4, with D uncertain. The CDR3 is made up of 12 amino acids. Germline lookup yields CDR1 KGHPV and CDR2 FQNQEV (reference sequence). V gave up 3 bases and J gave up 1 base, with 2 bases separating them. This CDR3 reads CASSLRQNTLYF. CDR3 DNA, as far as it was read: TGTGCCAGCAGTCTACGTCAAAACACCTTGTAC.

A word on this clone: One end of the junction fails to match germline, which may point to a read error. Gene names follow the mouse nomenclature. The CDR3 extends 1 residue past the end of the read, so its final part is completed from the germline J gene. The chain has TRBV26 and TRBJ2-2, with a weak D call TRBD2 (6 bases). This CDR3 spans 15 amino acids. Germline V CDR1 and CDR2: KGHPV, FQNQEV (reference sequence). The covered CDR3 bases are TGTGTCAGCAGTCTGGGACTCGCAAACACCGGGCAGCTCTAC. Its protein product is CVSSLGLANTGQLY. The full CDR3 is CVSSLGLANTGQLYF.

Concerning this clone itself: Gene names follow the mouse nomenclature. The sequence runs out 1 residue before the end of the CDR3; the remainder is reconstructed from the germline J gene. This chain uses TRBV3 with TRBJ2-2; 10 nucleotides line up with TRBD2. The CDR3 is 17 residues long. Germline CDR1 and CDR2: SNHLY and FYNGKV (reference sequence). V dropped 2 bases and J dropped 0; count of bases not matched to a gene: 3. The CDR3 DNA, read in part, is TGTGCCAGCAGCTTACTGGGGGGGCGCTCAAACACCGGGCAGCTCTAC. This encodes CASSLLGGRSNTGQLY. The full CDR3 reads CASSLLGGRSNTGQLYF.

A word on this clone: These gene names are mouse names. The CDR3 end lies 1 residue beyond the end of the read and is filled in from the germline J gene. The chain carries TRBV26 and TRBJ1-1; the match to TRBD1 covers 7 bases. V was pared by 6 bases and J by 4 bases, with 5 bases of the junction left unmatched. The length of the CDR3 is 13 residues. CDR1 is KGHPV, CDR2 FQNQEV, per germline (reference sequence). CDR3 sequence reads: CASSLRGSTEVFF. Partial CDR3 DNA: TGTGCCAGCAGCCTCAGGGGGAGCACAGAAGTCTTC.

As for this clone: The listed genes are named as in mouse. The observed sequence ends 1 residue before the CDR3 terminus, with the missing tail filled in from the germline J gene. V is TRBV3 and J is TRBJ2-7; the D is unclear. Germline V gene sequence: CDR1 SNHLY, CDR2 FYNGKV (reference sequence). CDR3 size: 12 residues. Trimming removed 3 bases from V and 7 bases from J, with 10 bases in between. CDR3 loop: CASSLARREQYF. The CDR3 bases that were read are TGTGCCAGCAGCTTGGCCAGGAGGGAACAGTAC.

Remarks on this clone: These gene names are mouse names. The CDR3 region is CASSDERTGEVFF. The CDR3 bases that were read are TGTGCCAGCAGTGATGAGAGGACAGGGGAAGTCTTC. The V gene is TRBV13-3, the J gene TRBJ1-1; the match to TRBD1 covers 8 bases. The read ends 1 residue early relative to the CDR3; the germline J gene fills the gap. Per germline, CDR1 NNHDY and CDR2 SYVADS. After removal of 0 bases from V and 8 bases from J, the junction contained 3 bases not matched to a gene. The CDR3 runs to 13 residues.

Turning to this clone: Gene names are mouse gene names. With the read ending 1 residue before the CDR3 end, the germline J gene is used to fill in that end. The chain combines TRBV12-1 with TRBJ2-5; D is ambiguous. The CDR3 contains 13 residues. Germline loops: CDR1 SGHSN, CDR2 HYEKVE. Trimming stripped 3 bases from V and 1 base from J, with 7 bases between. The CDR3 DNA, read in part, is TGTGCCAGCTCTTTCCGGGACCAAGACACCCAGTAC. This codes for CASSFRDQDTQY. The complete CDR3 reads CASSFRDQDTQYF.

This clone was counted a few times. Genes and germline are mouse. The sequenced fragment ends 1 residue before the CDR3 boundary, so the rest is inferred from the germline J gene. The chain links TRBV26 to TRBJ2-2; D gene unclear. Germline lookup yields CDR1 KGHPV and CDR2 FQNQEV (reference sequence). The CDR3 loop spans 14 amino acids. Trimming stripped 3 bases from V and 4 bases from J, with 9 bases between. The CDR3 sequence is CASSLRGGTGQLYF. CDR3 bases read: TGTGCCAGCAGTCTTCGGGGAGGCACCGGGCAGCTCTAC. The entire variable domain, with the rest obtained from reference TRBV26 and TRBJ2-2, is as follows: NSKVIQTPRYLVKGQGQKAKMRCIPEKGHPVVFWYQQNKNNEFKFLINFQNQEVLQQIDMTEKRFSAECPSNSPCSLEIQSSEAGDSALYLCASSLRGGTGQLYFGEGSKLTVL.

As concerns this clone: The gene names here belong to mouse. The read halts 1 residue ahead of the CDR3 end, with the missing end drawn from the germline J gene. The chain carries TRBV4 and TRBJ1-2, with D perhaps matching TRBD1 (6 bases). The CDR3 length is 14 residues. From germline, CDR1 is LGHDT and CDR2 YNNKQL (reference sequence). V lost 6 bases and J lost 2, with 13 bases in between. CDR3 protein: CASSPGQCNSDYTF. The sequenced CDR3 bases are TGTGCCAGCAGTCCGGGACAATGCAACTCCGACTACACC.

Relative to its sample, this clone is hyperexpanded. The germline and genes are mouse ones. The read ends 1 residue shy of where the CDR3 ends; the end is completed using the germline J gene. Other DNA variants within this sample encode the same CDR3. The V call is TRBV16, the J call TRBJ1-2; D not certain. From germline, CDR1 is SGHSA and CDR2 FRNQAP. This CDR3 has 15 amino acids. With 0 bases removed from V and 1 base from J, the gap between germline ends came to 9 bases. This chain's CDR3 is CASSLDRGINSDYTF. CDR3 DNA (partial): TGTGCAAGCAGCTTAGATCGAGGCATAAACTCCGACTACACC.